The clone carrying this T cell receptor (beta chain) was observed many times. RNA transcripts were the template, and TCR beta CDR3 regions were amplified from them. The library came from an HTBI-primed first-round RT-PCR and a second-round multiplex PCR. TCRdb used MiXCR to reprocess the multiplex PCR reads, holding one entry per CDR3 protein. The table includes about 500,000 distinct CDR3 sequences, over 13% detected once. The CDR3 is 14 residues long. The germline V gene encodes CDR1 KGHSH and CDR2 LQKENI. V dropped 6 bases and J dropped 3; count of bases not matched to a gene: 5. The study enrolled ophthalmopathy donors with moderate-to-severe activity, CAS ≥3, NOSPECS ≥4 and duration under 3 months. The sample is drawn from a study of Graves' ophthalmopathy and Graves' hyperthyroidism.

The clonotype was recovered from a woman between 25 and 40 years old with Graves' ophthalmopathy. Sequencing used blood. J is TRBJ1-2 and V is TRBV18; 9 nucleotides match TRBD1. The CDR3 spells CASSHNRGHYGYTF. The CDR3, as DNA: TGTGCCAGCTCGCACAACAGGGGGCACTATGGCTACACCTTC.